The entry that follows covers one TCR beta chain sequence. This entry belongs to a study of tumor-infiltrating lymphocytes in oesophageal squamous cell carcinoma. MiXCR was run by TCRdb on the PCR reads, yielding one entry per CDR3 protein. The data contain around 13,000 distinct CDR3 sequences, roughly 51% of them seen just once; the ten biggest clones take up over 30%. This CDR3 is built from 13 residues. Germline V gene lookup returns CDR1 KGHDR and CDR2 SFDVKD. The specimen was esophageal tumor tissue. This TCR was sampled from a male donor with esophageal squamous cell carcinoma. This chain uses TRBV24-1 with TRBJ2-5, with 8 bases identical to TRBD2. The end of the DNA aligns better with TRBJ2-1, so the J call may be wrong. CDR3 protein: CATSELSGKEQFF. The CDR3 DNA reads as TGTGCCACCAGTGAACTTAGCGGGAAAGAGCAGTTCTTC.